These 30 T cell receptor beta chains share one sample of origin, sequenced in a study of Tregs in tolerant kidney transplant recipients. TCRdb's copy holds only in-frame clones and misses some; the assay was immunoSEQ multiplex PCR. The data show 110,000 or so clones, roughly 92% seen once. Sequenced sample: CD4+ T cells from blood. The receptors here all came from a human donor in good health.

The chain combines TRBV6-1 with TRBJ1-5; D unresolved. V lost 6 bases to trimming and J lost 2 bases, with 11 bases between them. Germline assignment: CDR1 MNHNS and CDR2 SASEGT. CDR3 length: 14 amino acids. CDR3 sequence: CASREYTGNQPQHF. The CDR3 nucleotides are TGTGCCAGCAGGGAGTACACGGGCAATCAGCCCCAGCATTTT.

The chain recombines TRBV2 with TRBJ2-3, with 9 positions matching TRBD1. The CDR3 loop spans 14 amino acids. The trim removed 6 bases at V and 1 base at J, leaving 2 bases unmatched. Germline V lookup: CDR1 SNHLY, CDR2 FYNNEI. The CDR3: CASSRTGGTDTQYF. The CDR3 DNA follows: TGTGCCAGCAGCCGGACAGGGGGCACAGATACGCAGTATTTT.

V is TRBV30 and J is TRBJ1-2; TRBD1 matches 8 bases. The trim removed 4 bases at V and 0 bases at J, leaving 10 bases unmatched. This CDR3 is built from 16 residues. Germline CDR1 reads GTSNPN; CDR2 reads SVGIG (reference sequence). The CDR3 protein is CAWTRGMGQANYGYTF. The CDR3 bases are TGTGCCTGGACCAGGGGCATGGGACAGGCTAACTATGGCTACACCTTC.

The chain combines TRBV6-5 with TRBJ2-5; 8 nucleotides line up with TRBD2. Germline V lookup: CDR1 MNHEY, CDR2 SVGAGI. The CDR3 is 16 amino acids. The V and J ends lost 4 bases and 2 bases, in that order; junction bases with no gene match: 9. The DNA for the CDR3 is TGTGCCAGCAGTTCCAACCCGGGGGGGTTACAAGAGACCCAGTACTTC. As protein: CASSSNPGGLQETQYF.

V is TRBV4-1 and J is TRBJ2-7; possibly TRBD1 for D (6 bases). V was cut by 5 bases and J by 3 bases, with 17 bases left in between. This CDR3 is 15 amino acids long. Per the germline V gene, CDR1 is MGHRA and CDR2 is YSYEKL. CDR3 bases: TGCGCCAGCAGCTCTACGTGGAACAGGGACTACGAGCAGTACTTC. It yields the protein CASSSTWNRDYEQYF.

The genes are TRBV27 and TRBJ2-7; 7 bases line up with TRBD2. The CDR3 covers 12 residues. Unmatched junction bases numbered 2, after V lost 3 bases and J lost 6 bases. Germline CDR1 and CDR2: MNHEY and SMNVEV (reference sequence). CDR3 residues: CASSFSGGEQYF. The CDR3, as DNA: TGTGCCAGCAGTTTTTCGGGGGGCGAGCAGTACTTC.

The rearrangement uses TRBV5-4 and TRBJ2-5, with 9 bases fitting TRBD2. The CDR3 sequence is 16 residues long. V lost 4 bases to trimming and J lost 5 bases; unmatched junction nucleotides: 12. Germline V gene data show CDR1 as SGHNT and CDR2 as YYREEE (reference sequence). This CDR3 reads CASSPGGSGRSETQYF. CDR3 nucleotide sequence: TGTGCCAGCAGCCCCGGAGGTAGCGGGAGATCGGAGACCCAGTACTTC. The variable domain in full, completed from reference TRBV5-4 and TRBJ2-5, reads ETGVTQSPTHLIKTRGQQVTLRCSSQSGHNTVSWYQQALGQGPQFIFQYYREEENGRGNFPPRFSGLQFPNYSSELNVNALELDDSALYLCASSPGGSGRSETQYFGPGTRLLVL.

J is TRBJ2-1 and V is TRBV19, with D perhaps matching TRBD1 (7 bases). Trimming took off 10 bases at V and 6 bases at J, with 22 bases between the two ends. Germline V gene data show CDR1 as LNHDA and CDR2 as SQIVND (reference sequence). This CDR3 region has 15 residues. The CDR3 here is CAIIGRDRFANEQFF. CDR3 coding DNA: TGTGCCATTATAGGGCGGGACAGATTCGCCAATGAGCAGTTCTTC. The full variable domain, in which reference TRBV19 and TRBJ2-1 provide the parts outside the CDR3, is DGGITQSPKYLFRKEGQNVTLSCEQNLNHDAMYWYRQDPGQGLRLIYYSQIVNDFQKGDIAEGYSVSREKKESFPLTVTSAQKNPTAFYLCAIIGRDRFANEQFFGPGTRLTVL.

In regard to this clone: At one end the junction does not follow the germline gene, possibly because of a read error. The gene calls are TRBV7-7 and TRBJ2-5, with a tentative D call TRBD1 (5 bases). There are 14 residues in the CDR3. Germline V gene lookup returns CDR1 SSHAT and CDR2 FNYEAQ (reference sequence). The CDR3 nucleotides are TGTGCTAGCAGCTTAGGTAACAGGCAAGAGACCCAGTACTTC. This encodes CASSLGNRQETQYF.

The chain has TRBV5-4 and TRBJ1-4, with a weak D call TRBD1 (5 bases). CDR3 length equals 15 residues. The germline V and J ends were trimmed by 5 bases and 3 bases, with 14 bases remaining between them. CDR1 and CDR2 from the germline V gene are SGHNT and YYREEE (reference sequence). CDR3 nucleotides: TGTGCCAGCAGTCCAACGGGACGGTCTAATGAAAAACTGTTTTTT. It encodes CASSPTGRSNEKLFF.

This chain links TRBV7-9 with TRBJ1-3, with 7 bases that match TRBD1. With 5 bases clipped from V and 2 bases from J, the junction kept 6 bases outside the gene matches. The CDR3 sequence is 15 residues long. Germline-derived CDR1 and CDR2 are SEHNR and FQNEAQ (reference sequence). Written as DNA, the CDR3 is TGTGCCAGCAGCCGAACCGGGACAGCTGGAAACACCATATATTTT. Residues: CASSRTGTAGNTIYF.

Concerning this clone itself: A read error may produce the germline difference seen at one junction end. The same CDR3 also results from other DNA sequences found in this sample. The V call is TRBV6-5, the J call TRBJ2-3; D might be TRBD1 or TRBD2, each matching 5 bases. Germline assignment: CDR1 MNHEY and CDR2 SVGAGI. This CDR3 has 14 amino acids. CDR3 in amino acids: CASSSYGTWDTQYF. The CDR3 nucleotides are TGTGCTAGCAGTTCTTATGGGACCTGGGATACGCAGTATTTT.

This rearrangement joins TRBV5-1 to TRBJ1-2, with D unclear. V was shortened by 4 bases and J by 7 bases, with 20 bases between the two germline ends. There are 15 residues in the CDR3. Germline-derived CDR1 and CDR2 are SGHRS and YFSETQ. The CDR3 protein is CASSLRSDSIRGYTF. The CDR3 nucleotides read TGCGCCAGCAGCCTACGGTCGGATTCGATTCGTGGCTACACCTTC.

The rearrangement joins TRBV5-1 to TRBJ1-1, with D uncertain. Trimming stripped 2 bases from V and 12 bases from J, with 17 bases between. The CDR3 totals 13 residues. CDR1 and CDR2 (germline): SGHRS, YFSETQ. CDR3 nucleotides: TGCGCCAGCAGCTTTACGCCGGGCGGTAGTTCTTTCTTT. Protein product: CASSFTPGGSSFF.

The chain employs TRBV5-1 and TRBJ2-2; 13 bases match TRBD2. Germline V CDR1 and CDR2: SGHRS, YFSETQ. The trim removed 3 bases at V and 5 bases at J, leaving 4 bases unmatched. The CDR3 spans 16 residues. In nucleotides, the CDR3 is TGCGCCAGCAGCTCGACTAGCGGGGGGACTACCGGGGAGCTGTTTTTT. It codes for CASSSTSGGTTGELFF.

The chain links TRBV2 to TRBJ1-2; TRBD1 might be the D (6 bases). The V gene lost 3 bases and the J gene lost 2 bases, with 10 bases spanning the gap. The CDR3 loop spans 14 amino acids. CDR1 is SNHLY, CDR2 FYNNEI, per germline. This chain's CDR3 is CASSEQGLNYGYTF. CDR3 DNA sequence: TGTGCCAGCAGTGAGCAGGGGCTCAACTATGGCTACACCTTC.

J is TRBJ2-7 and V is TRBV6-6; D may be TRBD2 (5 bases). Germline loops: CDR1 MNHNY, CDR2 SVGAGI (reference sequence). The CDR3 extends over 15 amino acids. The V and J ends lost 0 bases and 4 bases respectively, with 13 bases between them. CDR3 residues: CASSYSWGVEYEQYF. In DNA form, the CDR3 reads TGTGCCAGCAGTTACTCTTGGGGAGTTGAGTACGAGCAGTACTTC.

This clone was counted once. The chain employs TRBV27 and TRBJ2-3; 7 positions match TRBD2. Germline lookup yields CDR1 MNHEY and CDR2 SMNVEV (reference sequence). The J segment lost 4 bases and the V segment lost 8 bases, leaving 24 bases of the junction unmatched. This CDR3 has 19 residues. The CDR3 region has the DNA TGTGCCAGCCGCGTTTTACGACTAGCTTACGGTGGGGGGGCAGATACGCAGTATTTT. This translates into CASRVLRLAYGGGADTQYF.

The rearrangement uses TRBV10-1 and TRBJ2-5; D tentatively reads TRBD1 or TRBD2 (5 bases each). TRBJ2-7 explains the end of the DNA better; the J call may be wrong. This CDR3 has 14 amino acids. From germline, CDR1 is WNHNN and CDR2 SYGVQD (reference sequence). CDR3 amino acids: CASSDGGSSYEQYF. The CDR3 DNA follows: TGCGCCAGCAGTGATGGGGGAAGCTCCTACGAGCAGTACTTC.

The V and J genes are TRBV18 and TRBJ2-2; 8 bases match TRBD1. The V gene end was trimmed by 1 base and the J gene end by 4 bases; junction bases not matched to a gene: 8. In germline, CDR1 is KGHSH, CDR2 LQKENI. This CDR3 has 17 amino acids. The CDR3, as DNA: TGTGCCAGCTCACCACTAGCAGGGGGCGTAGTCACCGGGGAGCTGTTTTTT. Translation gives CASSPLAGGVVTGELFF.

This chain's CDR3 is CASSSPGGLGGNTIYF. The DNA for the CDR3 is TGTGCCAGCAGTTCCCCGGGGGGGTTGGGTGGAAACACCATATATTTT. The V and J genes are TRBV6-5 and TRBJ1-3; D is possibly TRBD1 (5 bases). Germline V lookup: CDR1 MNHEY, CDR2 SVGAGI. The CDR3 is 16 amino acids. The ends were cut back, 4 bases at V and 3 bases at J, with 16 bases in the middle.

The rearrangement links TRBV11-1 to TRBJ2-2; TRBD2 matches 8 bases. V trimming: 5 bases; J trimming: 0 bases; junction bases outside the gene matches: 8. The CDR3 runs 17 residues. Looked up from germline, CDR1 is SGHAT and CDR2 is FQDESV (reference sequence). The CDR3 DNA reads as TGTGCCAGCAGCCCCTCCCTGACTAGCGCGAACACCGGGGAGCTGTTTTTT. This translates into CASSPSLTSANTGELFF.

The CDR3 reads CASSPGGGRGMNTEAFF. CDR3 DNA: TGTGCCAGCTCACCAGGAGGGGGGCGTGGGATGAACACTGAAGCTTTCTTT. The chain joins TRBV18 to TRBJ1-1; TRBD1 might be the D (6 bases). Germline lookup yields CDR1 KGHSH and CDR2 LQKENI. The V gene lost 2 bases and the J gene lost 0 bases, with 16 bases spanning the gap. The CDR3 loop spans 17 amino acids. Supplemented by reference TRBV18 and TRBJ1-1, the full variable domain reads NAGVMQNPRHLVRRRGQEARLRCSPMKGHSHVYWYRQLPEEGLKFMVYLQKENIIDESGMPKERFSAEFPKEGPSILRIQQVVRGDSAAYFCASSPGGGRGMNTEAFFGQGTRLTVV.

This chain joins TRBV11-2 and TRBJ2-7, with a possible D match to TRBD1 (6 bases). Germline V gene data show CDR1 as SGHAT and CDR2 as FQNNGV. This CDR3 is built from 13 residues. Between the trimmed V and J ends, which lost 4 bases and 6 bases, there was a span of 13 bases. The CDR3 protein is CASSSTQGREQYF. The CDR3 DNA is TGTGCCAGCAGCTCCACACAGGGCCGCGAGCAGTACTTC. The complete variable domain, with remaining parts taken from reference TRBV11-2 and TRBJ2-7, reads EAGVAQSPRYKIIEKRQSVAFWCNPISGHATLYWYQQILGQGPKLLIQFQNNGVVDDSQLPKDRFSAERLKGVDSTLKIQPAKLEDSAVYLCASSSTQGREQYFGPGTRLTVT.

The J gene is TRBJ1-6, the V gene TRBV4-2; 7 bases are a match to TRBD1. The CDR3 is made up of 15 amino acids. Germline lookup yields CDR1 LGHNA and CDR2 YNFKEQ. Unmatched junction bases numbered 7, after V lost 5 bases and J lost 6 bases. CDR3 in amino acids: CASSGWDSSNSPLHF. The CDR3 DNA sequence: TGTGCCAGCAGCGGGTGGGACAGTTCTAATTCACCCCTCCACTTT.

V usage is TRBV2 and J usage is TRBJ1-2, with TRBD1 identical over 7 bases. The CDR3 is 13 residues long. Per germline, CDR1 SNHLY and CDR2 FYNNEI. The J segment lost 6 bases and the V segment lost 3 bases, leaving 4 bases of the junction unmatched. CDR3 region: CASSDEGANGYTF. DNA for the CDR3: TGTGCCAGCAGTGATGAGGGGGCGAATGGCTACACCTTC.

CDR3 sequence (DNA): TGTGCCAGCAGCAAAGCTGGGCAGGGGGCCACCTACAATGAGCAGTTCTTC. This sequence encodes CASSKAGQGATYNEQFF. The chain carries TRBV21-1 and TRBJ2-1; the table's D call of TRBD1 was not tested on the DNA. TRBV21-1 is termed a pseudogene. The CDR3 runs 17 residues.

V is TRBV6-6 and J is TRBJ1-2; no clear D. With 2 bases removed from V and 5 bases from J, the gap between germline ends came to 6 bases. Germline CDR1 is MNHNY and CDR2 is SVGAGI (reference sequence). This CDR3 contains 12 residues. This CDR3 is CASSYAGYGYTF. CDR3 sequence (DNA): TGTGCCAGCAGTTACGCGGGTTATGGCTACACCTTC.

This clone was seen once. The rearrangement links TRBV4-2 to TRBJ1-4, with a possible D match to TRBD1 (5 bases). In germline, CDR1 is LGHNA, CDR2 YNFKEQ. This CDR3 has 15 residues. Trimming cost V 0 bases and J 7 bases, with 12 bases left between them. The CDR3: CASSQDFRGGEKLFF. The CDR3 DNA reads as TGTGCCAGCAGCCAAGATTTCCGGGGGGGTGAAAAACTGTTTTTT.

The chain employs TRBV27 and TRBJ1-5, with D unclear. Germline V gene sequence: CDR1 MNHEY, CDR2 SMNVEV (reference sequence). V lost 3 bases, J lost 7 bases, and 10 bases lay in between. The CDR3 has 13 amino acids. DNA for the CDR3: TGTGCCAGCAGTTTGAAGAGGGCACAGCCCCAGCATTTT. Protein product: CASSLKRAQPQHF.